The 32 T cell receptor beta chains listed next were all sequenced from one sample in a study of early T cells in non-severe SARS-CoV-2 infection. TCRdb redid the calling of the 5' RACE reads with MiXCR, one entry per CDR3 protein. The data hold fewer than 25,000 distinct CDR3 sequences, with around 3.3% observed a single time. Source material: whole blood. The source is an adult who was a healthcare worker with PCR-confirmed SARS-CoV-2 infection or an uninfected control (not recorded which).

Many counts were recorded for this clonotype. The V and J genes are TRBV19 and TRBJ1-4; D is unclear. Germline V gives CDR1 LNHDA, CDR2 SQIVND (reference sequence). CDR3 length: 12 residues. Trimming pared 5 bases from V and 10 bases from J, leaving 11 bases between. The CDR3 region has the DNA TGTGCCAGTAGTGGCCCCACGGGAAAACTGTTTTTT. Translated: CASSGPTGKLFF.

This clonotype was seen more than once but under ten times. The chain links TRBV20-1 to TRBJ2-7, with 8 bases aligning to TRBD2. Losses at the gene ends were 6 bases for V and 2 bases for J; bases not matched to a gene: 6. CDR3 size: 13 residues. CDR1 is DFQATT, CDR2 SNEGSKA, per germline (reference sequence). In nucleotides, the CDR3 is TGCAGTGCCGGCGGGAGGAACACCTACGAGCAGTACTTC. Amino acids: CSAGGRNTYEQYF.

This CDR3 is CASSSSSYNEQFF. In nucleotides, the CDR3 is TGTGCCAGCAGCTCGAGCTCCTACAATGAGCAGTTCTTC. V gene TRBV7-2 combines with J gene TRBJ2-1; no definite D call. There are 13 residues in the CDR3. Trimming shortened V by 4 bases and J by 0 bases, and 4 bases separated the two germline ends. Per the germline V gene, CDR1 is SGHTA and CDR2 is FQGNSA.

This clonotype was detected ten times or more. V is TRBV11-2 and J is TRBJ2-5, with D uncertain. V lost 3 bases and J 4 bases, leaving 6 bases between the germline ends. The CDR3 consists of 12 residues. Germline CDR1 SGHAT, CDR2 FQNNGV. The CDR3 here is CASSFAGETQYF. The CDR3 DNA is TGTGCCAGCAGCTTCGCCGGAGAGACCCAGTACTTC.

The sample holds many counts of this clonotype. The chain couples TRBV5-1 to TRBJ2-1; 9 bases match TRBD2. J was trimmed by 4 bases and V by 1 base; bases with no gene match: 3. Germline CDR1 and CDR2: SGHRS and YFSETQ. The CDR3 has 15 residues. CDR3 sequence reads: CASSLTSGLYNEQFF. CDR3 in DNA: TGCGCCAGCAGCTTGACTAGCGGGTTGTACAATGAGCAGTTCTTC.

This clonotype was detected ten times or more. The rearrangement uses TRBV7-6 and TRBJ1-1; possible D gene TRBD1, 5 bases. The CDR3 length is 14 residues. Germline V gene lookup returns CDR1 SGHVS and CDR2 FNYEAQ. Between the trimmed V and J ends, which lost 2 bases and 5 bases, there was a span of 12 bases. The CDR3 loop is CASSLRRWGTEAFF. In DNA, the CDR3 is TGTGCCAGCAGCTTAAGAAGGTGGGGGACTGAAGCTTTCTTT. Combining the CDR3 with reference TRBV7-6 and TRBJ1-1 gives the whole variable domain GAGVSQSPRYKVTKRGQDVALRCDPISGHVSLYWYRQALGQGPEFLTYFNYEAQQDKSGLPNDRFSAERPEGSISTLTIQRTEQRDSAMYRCASSLRRWGTEAFFGQGTRLTVV.

CDR3 residues: CASSPQSADRPAFGYTF. For the CDR3, the DNA is TGTGCCAGCTCACCTCAATCAGCGGACAGGCCCGCTTTTGGCTACACCTTC. V is TRBV18 and J is TRBJ1-2; 7 bases are a match to TRBD1. CDR1 KGHSH and CDR2 LQKENI come from the germline V gene. V lost 3 bases to trimming and J lost 7 bases; unmatched junction nucleotides: 17. This CDR3 contains 17 residues.

In this sample, this clonotype turned up many times. The rearrangement joins TRBV28 to TRBJ2-5; 11 bases agree with TRBD1. Germline V gives CDR1 MDHEN, CDR2 SYDVKM. Losses at the gene ends were 6 bases for V and 1 base for J; bases not matched to a gene: 4. The CDR3 is made up of 15 amino acids. DNA for the CDR3: TGTGCCAGCAGGGGGACAGGGGGTTCCCAAGAGACCCAGTACTTC. This encodes CASRGTGGSQETQYF.

This clonotype has a count of ten or more. V and J are TRBV11-2 and TRBJ2-7, with a weak D call TRBD2 (6 bases). The germline V gene encodes CDR1 SGHAT and CDR2 FQNNGV. The CDR3 loop spans 13 amino acids. V was trimmed by 6 bases and J by 2 bases, leaving 11 bases between them. CDR3 sequence reads: CASSSGYAYEQYF. The CDR3 DNA sequence: TGTGCCAGCAGTAGCGGATACGCCTACGAGCAGTACTTC. Full variable domain (remainder filled in from reference TRBV11-2 and TRBJ2-7): EAGVAQSPRYKIIEKRQSVAFWCNPISGHATLYWYQQILGQGPKLLIQFQNNGVVDDSQLPKDRFSAERLKGVDSTLKIQPAKLEDSAVYLCASSSGYAYEQYFGPGTRLTVT.

The CDR3 loop reads CASSPVLRASSYEQYF. The CDR3, as DNA: TGCGCCAGCAGCCCAGTACTGCGCGCGAGCTCCTACGAGCAGTACTTC. V is TRBV4-1 and J is TRBJ2-7; D is uncertain. V dropped 4 bases and J dropped 0 bases, with 16 bases sitting between them. Germline V gene lookup returns CDR1 MGHRA and CDR2 YSYEKL. The CDR3 contains 16 residues.

In its sample, this clonotype was seen many times. The chain links TRBV12-3 or TRBV12-4 to TRBJ1-2, with D possibly matching TRBD1 (5 bases). V was shortened by 1 base and J by 6 bases, with 6 bases between the two germline ends. The CDR3 length is 12 residues. CDR3 sequence reads: CASSLGDHGYTF. The CDR3 DNA reads as TGTGCCAGCAGTTTAGGGGACCATGGCTACACCTTC.

This clonotype was observed many times. This chain's CDR3 is CASSSDSTSYNEQFF. CDR3 DNA sequence: TGTGCCAGCAGCTCCGACAGTACCTCCTACAATGAGCAGTTCTTC. The chain uses TRBV7-2 and TRBJ2-1; possibly TRBD1 for D (5 bases). The CDR3 loop spans 15 amino acids. V gave up 4 bases and J gave up 0 bases, with 10 bases separating them. Germline V gene data show CDR1 as SGHTA and CDR2 as FQGNSA.

This clonotype came up many times. The chain carries TRBV12-5 and TRBJ1-1; no reliable D call. CDR1 is LGHNT and CDR2 is FRNRAP in the germline V gene. Trimming left V 2 bases short and J 11 bases short, with 12 bases between. This CDR3 contains 12 residues. Written as DNA, the CDR3 is TGTGCTAGTGGTTTGCCCAGGTTGTTCGCTTTCTTT. This translates into CASGLPRLFAFF.

In this sample, this clonotype turned up a few times. The chain recombines TRBV4-1 with TRBJ2-7; D remains ambiguous. CDR3 length equals 14 residues. V lost 3 bases and J 2 bases, leaving 11 bases between the germline ends. Germline V gene data show CDR1 as MGHRA and CDR2 as YSYEKL. CDR3 amino acids: CASSHGVGPYEQYF. CDR3 nucleotide sequence: TGCGCCAGCAGCCACGGAGTAGGTCCCTACGAGCAGTACTTC.

This clonotype was seen ten or more times. The chain joins TRBV12-3 or TRBV12-4 to TRBJ1-3, with 7 bases fitting TRBD1. Trimming cost V 5 bases and J 0 bases; bases outside gene matches: 4. This CDR3 spans 15 amino acids. The CDR3 DNA follows: TGTGCCAGCAGTCCAGGGGGAGTCTCTGGAAACACCATATATTTT. It codes for CASSPGGVSGNTIYF.

This clonotype occurred a few times. One end of the junction fails to match germline, which may point to a read error. The chain carries TRBV7-7 and TRBJ2-5; no clear D. The CDR3 sequence is 13 residues long. CDR1 and CDR2 (germline): SSHAT, FNYEAQ (reference sequence). The CDR3 DNA reads as TGTGCTAGCAGCTTGACTCTCCAAGAGACCCAGTACTTC. Translated: CASSLTLQETQYF.

This clonotype was seen ten or more times. The chain uses TRBV5-6 and TRBJ1-4, with 10 positions matching TRBD1. The CDR3 is 16 residues long. Germline values: CDR1 SGHDT, CDR2 YYEEEE. Trimming removed 4 bases from V and 6 bases from J; junction bases left unmatched: 9. The CDR3 protein is CASSPDRGRFYEKLFF. CDR3 nucleotides: TGTGCCAGCAGCCCCGACAGGGGGCGGTTTTATGAAAAACTGTTTTTT.

This clonotype was counted at least ten times. The chain recombines TRBV27 with TRBJ2-1; 9 nucleotides match TRBD1. CDR1 is MNHEY and CDR2 is SMNVEV in the germline V gene (reference sequence). CDR3 length equals 17 residues. V trimming: 3 bases; J trimming: 2 bases; junction bases outside the gene matches: 8. Here the CDR3 reads CASSFGTGNSAYNEQFF. CDR3 in DNA: TGTGCCAGCAGTTTTGGGACAGGGAATAGCGCCTACAATGAGCAGTTCTTC.

This clonotype was counted at least ten times. The chain joins TRBV19 to TRBJ1-1; tentative D call: TRBD1 (5 bases). CDR3 length: 15 residues. Germline CDR1 and CDR2: LNHDA and SQIVND (reference sequence). Trimming stripped 6 bases from V and 1 base from J, with 15 bases between. The CDR3 is CASSPSGPGNTEAFF. The CDR3 nucleotides read TGTGCCAGTAGCCCTTCGGGGCCGGGGAACACTGAAGCTTTCTTT.

The sample holds many counts of this clonotype. This chain links TRBV5-1 with TRBJ1-2, with D maybe TRBD1 (6 bases). Germline values: CDR1 SGHRS, CDR2 YFSETQ. Trimming pared 4 bases from V and 0 bases from J, leaving 13 bases between. This CDR3 contains 15 residues. The DNA for the CDR3 is TGCGCCAGCAGCGTACAGGGTCCCTCTAACTATGGCTACACCTTC. It codes for CASSVQGPSNYGYTF.

This clonotype was detected ten times or more. V usage is TRBV3-1 and J usage is TRBJ1-6, with D unresolved. CDR1 LGHDT and CDR2 YNNKEL come from the germline V gene (reference sequence). The V end lost 1 base, the J end lost 0 bases, and 7 bases lay between the germline ends. This CDR3 contains 16 residues. This chain's CDR3 is CASSQGRSSYNSPLHF. The CDR3 DNA follows: TGTGCCAGCAGCCAAGGCCGCAGCTCCTATAATTCACCCCTCCACTTT.

This clonotype came up many times. The chain links TRBV24-1 to TRBJ2-2, with 8 bases matching TRBD1. This CDR3 comprises 16 residues. V dropped 2 bases and J dropped 5; count of bases not matched to a gene: 6. Looked up from germline, CDR1 is KGHDR and CDR2 is SFDVKD. The CDR3 nucleotides read TGTGCCACCAGTGATTACCAGGGGGCGCGTACCGGGGAGCTGTTTTTT. It encodes CATSDYQGARTGELFF.

This clonotype was counted many times. The chain combines TRBV5-1 with TRBJ2-2; the match to TRBD1 covers 7 bases. The CDR3 length is 15 residues. Germline loops: CDR1 SGHRS, CDR2 YFSETQ. J was trimmed by 4 bases and V by 0 bases; bases with no gene match: 3. The CDR3, as DNA: TGCGCCAGCAGCTTGGTCGAGGGGGCCACCGGGGAGCTGTTTTTT. This sequence encodes CASSLVEGATGELFF. The entire variable domain, with the rest obtained from reference TRBV5-1 and TRBJ2-2, is as follows: KAGVTQTPRYLIKTRGQQVTLSCSPISGHRSVSWYQQTPGQGLQFLFEYFSETQRNKGNFPGRFSGRQFSNSRSEMNVSTLELGDSALYLCASSLVEGATGELFFGEGSRLTVL.

This clonotype was seen repeatedly, ten times or more. The DNA for the CDR3 is TGTGCCACCAGTCGCATCACTAGCGGGAGAAATGAGCAGTTCTTC. Translated, it gives CATSRITSGRNEQFF. V usage is TRBV24-1 and J usage is TRBJ2-1; 11 nucleotides align to TRBD2. The germline gives CDR1 KGHDR, CDR2 SFDVKD. J was trimmed by 7 bases and V by 6 bases; bases with no gene match: 7. This CDR3 contains 15 residues.

Many counts were recorded for this clonotype. This chain connects TRBV6-5 to TRBJ2-7, with 9 bases fitting TRBD2. Trimming at V came to 6 bases and at J to 4 bases, leaving 7 bases not matched to a gene. CDR1 is MNHEY, CDR2 SVGAGI, per germline. The length of the CDR3 is 14 residues. CDR3 protein: CASSLTSGVYEQYF. DNA of the CDR3: TGTGCCAGCAGCCTGACTAGCGGAGTATACGAGCAGTACTTC.

This clonotype was counted ten times or more. The chain is built from TRBV19 and TRBJ2-7; 8 bases are a match to TRBD2. Germline assignment: CDR1 LNHDA and CDR2 SQIVND (reference sequence). J gave up 2 bases and V 3 bases, and 6 bases lay outside the gene matches. The CDR3 is 15 residues long. Here the CDR3 reads CASSIGLAGTYEQYF. The CDR3 nucleotides are TGTGCCAGTAGTATTGGGCTAGCGGGTACCTACGAGCAGTACTTC.

At least ten counts were recorded for this clonotype. The junction and the germline gene differ at one end; a read error may be behind it. The genes are TRBV7-7 and TRBJ2-5, with 10 bases lining up with TRBD2. Germline lookup yields CDR1 SSHAT and CDR2 FNYEAQ (reference sequence). The CDR3 has 17 residues. DNA of the CDR3: TGTGCTAGCAGCCCGGGGGGTCTACTAGCGGGGCAAGAGACCCAGTACTTC. Its protein is CASSPGGLLAGQETQYF.

This clonotype was detected ten times or more. This rearrangement joins TRBV19 to TRBJ2-1; 11 positions match TRBD1. Germline V CDR1 and CDR2: LNHDA, SQIVND (reference sequence). CDR3 length: 16 residues. V was clipped by 5 bases and J by 4 bases; unmatched bases: 7. CDR3 region: CASSPRTGGLYNEQFF. The CDR3, as DNA: TGTGCCAGTAGTCCCAGGACAGGGGGCCTATACAATGAGCAGTTCTTC.

This clonotype was observed at least ten times. V and J are TRBV11-2 and TRBJ2-2; a weak D match, TRBD2 (6 bases). The ends were cut back, 3 bases at V and 4 bases at J, with 9 bases in the middle. CDR3 length equals 14 residues. Looked up from germline, CDR1 is SGHAT and CDR2 is FQNNGV. The CDR3: CASSFGGSTGELFF. In DNA, the CDR3 is TGTGCCAGCAGCTTCGGGGGTTCCACCGGGGAGCTGTTTTTT.

This clonotype was seen ten or more times. The CDR3 protein is CASSQVFPRGGYEQYF. The CDR3 nucleotides are TGCGCCAGCAGCCAAGTTTTTCCCAGGGGAGGTTACGAGCAGTACTTC. The chain joins TRBV4-1 to TRBJ2-7, with D tentatively TRBD1 or TRBD2 (6 bases each). Germline assignment: CDR1 MGHRA and CDR2 YSYEKL. CDR3 length: 16 amino acids. V was shortened by 1 base and J by 4 bases, with 17 bases between the two germline ends.

This clonotype has at least ten counts. One end of the junction varies from germline; a read error may be responsible. The genes are TRBV7-7 and TRBJ2-3; perhaps D is TRBD1 or TRBD2 (5 bases each). The CDR3 is made up of 14 amino acids. Germline-derived CDR1 and CDR2 are SSHAT and FNYEAQ (reference sequence). The CDR3 nucleotides read TGTGCTAGCAGCTTAGCGAGGGGTTCAGATACGCAGTATTTT. Protein: CASSLARGSDTQYF.

This clonotype was recorded at least ten times. The V call is TRBV6-2 or TRBV6-3, the J call TRBJ1-5; the D gene is possibly TRBD1 (5 bases). V lost 6 bases to trimming and J lost 5 bases, with 14 bases between them. Germline-derived CDR1 and CDR2 are MNHEY and SVGEGT. The CDR3 extends over 14 amino acids. CDR3 nucleotides: TGTGCCAGCAGCCCCCAGGGTTCCTATCAGCCCCAGCATTTT. It encodes CASSPQGSYQPQHF.